Shown below are 5 T cell receptor beta chains from a single sample sequenced in a study of blood T cell repertoires in COVID-19. Some clones are missing from TCRdb's copy, which holds only in-frame ones; the method was immunoSEQ multiplex PCR. The data contain under 300,000 clones, 85% to 90% of them singletons. What was sequenced was peripheral blood. Every receptor here comes from a man between 60 and 70 years old with acute or convalescent COVID-19.

The chain carries TRBV28 and TRBJ1-1, with a weak D call TRBD1 (6 bases). V gave up 6 bases and J gave up 1 base, with 12 bases separating them. The CDR3 sequence is 14 residues long. Per the germline V gene, CDR1 is MDHEN and CDR2 is SYDVKM. The CDR3 sequence is CASSPGGPNTEAFF. DNA for the CDR3: TGTGCCAGCAGCCCTGGGGGCCCGAACACTGAAGCTTTCTTT. Using reference TRBV28 and TRBJ1-1 for the parts outside the CDR3, the full variable domain is DVKVTQSSRYLVKRTGEKVFLECVQDMDHENMFWYRQDPGLGLRLIYFSYDVKMKEKGDIPEGYSVSREKKERFSLILESASTNQTSMYLCASSPGGPNTEAFFGQGTRLTVV.

The V and J genes are TRBV28 and TRBJ2-7; 14 bases match TRBD2. The CDR3 has 15 residues. CDR1 is MDHEN and CDR2 is SYDVKM in the germline V gene. V dropped 6 bases and J dropped 5; count of bases not matched to a gene: 6. CDR3 sequence reads: CASRDPGLAGDEQYF. CDR3 nucleotide sequence: TGTGCCAGCAGGGACCCGGGACTAGCGGGAGACGAGCAGTACTTC.

This chain links TRBV24-1 with TRBJ1-5; the D gene is possibly TRBD1 (6 bases). The CDR3 contains 15 residues. V was cut by 4 bases and J by 3 bases, with 12 bases left in between. The V gene's germline CDR1 is KGHDR and CDR2 SFDVKD. CDR3 in DNA: TGTGCCACCAGTGACTCGACAGGATTCAATCAGCCCCAGCATTTT. It translates to CATSDSTGFNQPQHF.

The chain links TRBV10-3 to TRBJ1-1, with TRBD1 identical over 12 bases. The junction had 8 bases not matched to a gene; V was cut back by 6 bases and J by 3 bases. The CDR3 covers 16 residues. Germline CDR1 reads ENHRY; CDR2 reads SYGVKD. The CDR3 DNA follows: TGTGCCATCAGGGGACAGGGGGCAGGTGGGGACACTGAAGCTTTCTTT. Translating it yields CAIRGQGAGGDTEAFF.

V and J are TRBV4-2 and TRBJ2-7; TRBD1 is a possible D gene (5 bases). CDR1 LGHNA and CDR2 YNFKEQ come from the germline V gene. CDR3 length: 17 residues. V lost 0 bases, J lost 2 bases, and 17 bases lay in between. The CDR3 DNA follows: TGTGCCAGCAGCCAAGAGTCCCCGACAGCCGGACCCTACGAGCAGTACTTC. This translates into CASSQESPTAGPYEQYF.